This T cell receptor (beta chain) is drawn from a study of T cells after yellow fever vaccination. As for the study in general: SMART-Seq v4 Ultra Low Input handled preparation of low-cell-number fractions. Study-level points and caveats: At around 96% for CD4 and about 87% for CD8, most primary-vaccination clones showed up again after the booster.

Template switching with 5'RACE generated the TCR cDNA and added a universal primer site and UMIs. MiXCR, applied by TCRdb to the 5' RACE reads, yields one record per CDR3 protein. The table lists 300,000 to 400,000 distinct CDR3 sequences, approximately 3.9% of them singletons. This clonotype was counted between two and nine times. Its antigen is currently unknown. The CDR3 covers 15 residues. J gave up 5 bases and V 3 bases, and 5 bases lay outside the gene matches. CDR1 is SGDLS, CDR2 YYNGEE, per germline. This sample comprised PBMCs, obtained 5 days after the yellow fever booster vaccination. The sequence derives from a man in his late teens or twenties who received the YFV17D yellow fever vaccine. The chain has TRBV9 and TRBJ2-3; 11 bases fit TRBD1. The CDR3 bases are TGTGCCAGCAGCGGCCGGGACAGGGGGGTAGATACGCAGTATTTT. As protein: CASSGRDRGVDTQYF.